This T cell receptor beta chain was observed in a study of T cell repertoires in cytomegalovirus infection. Whole-study context: Public signatures in TCR beta pointed to CMV infection and matching HLA type.

CDR1 is SEHNR and CDR2 is FQNEAQ in the germline V gene (reference sequence). J was trimmed by 4 bases and V by 5 bases; bases with no gene match: 7. The CDR3 sequence is 14 residues long. Regarding this clonotype: Its antigen is not known.

From the reads, TCRdb called clonotypes with MiXCR, one entry per CDR3 protein. This table has 750,000 to 950,000 distinct CDR3 sequences, about 28% appearing once. The chain uses TRBV7-9 and TRBJ1-1; 7 bases map to TRBD1. The TCR was taken from a human donor in good health (CMV status not recorded). Some clones in this sample may be carry-over from other donors' samples. The sequencing here drew on cultured CD8+ T cells from PBMCs, taken from culture after CMV antigen stimulation. CDR3 nucleotides: TGTGCCAGCAGCGGGGGGACAGTCTTCACTGAAGCTTTCTTT. Residues: CASSGGTVFTEAFF.